Following are 20 T cell receptor beta chains from one sample sequenced in a study of T cell repertoires in ileal Crohn's disease. TCRdb's copy holds only in-frame clones and misses some; the assay was immunoSEQ multiplex PCR. The table has some 16,000 clones, about three quarters seen once. Time point reported: neoterminal ileum biopsy at postoperative endoscopy, about 6 months after surgery. Material: ileal tissue. The receptor set was obtained from an adult with Crohn's disease.

The rearrangement links TRBV9 to TRBJ2-5, with 9 nucleotides matching TRBD2. V trimming: 0 bases; J trimming: 5 bases; junction bases outside the gene matches: 8. From germline, CDR1 is SGDLS and CDR2 YYNGEE. This CDR3 has 16 amino acids. The CDR3 loop reads CASSVGAGGLGETQYF. In nucleotides, the CDR3 is TGTGCCAGCAGCGTAGGAGCGGGGGGTTTAGGGGAGACCCAGTACTTC.

This rearrangement joins TRBV30 to TRBJ2-2; 8 bases agree with TRBD2. Trimming removed 1 base from V and 0 bases from J; junction bases left unmatched: 7. The CDR3 extends over 17 amino acids. Germline values: CDR1 GTSNPN, CDR2 SVGIG (reference sequence). The CDR3 DNA reads TGTGCCTGGAGTGGAGGACTAGCTCCCTCGAACACCGGGGAGCTGTTTTTT. As protein: CAWSGGLAPSNTGELFF.

This sequence joins TRBV9 and TRBJ2-1; the D is unclear. The CDR3 length is 14 residues. The V gene's germline CDR1 is SGDLS and CDR2 YYNGEE. Trimming shortened V by 0 bases and J by 8 bases, and 12 bases separated the two germline ends. Here the CDR3 reads CASSVVSNQDEQFF. The DNA of the CDR3 is TGTGCCAGCAGCGTAGTCTCGAACCAGGATGAGCAGTTCTTC. Variable domain in full (rest from reference TRBV9 and TRBJ2-1): DSGVTQTPKHLITATGQRVTLRCSPRSGDLSVYWYQQSLDQGLQFLIQYYNGEERAKGNILERFSAQQFPDLHSELNLSSLELGDSALYFCASSVVSNQDEQFFGPGTRLTVL.

This clone has more than one count but fewer than ten. The V call is TRBV7-9, the J call TRBJ1-1; tentatively, D is TRBD1 (6 bases). V was shortened by 5 bases and J by 11 bases, with 18 bases between the two germline ends. CDR1 and CDR2 (germline): SEHNR, FQNEAQ (reference sequence). The CDR3 loop spans 13 amino acids. The CDR3 sequence is CASSPIRAGAAFF. The CDR3 nucleotides are TGTGCCAGCAGCCCAATCAGGGCAGGGGCTGCTTTCTTT.

This chain connects TRBV27 to TRBJ1-4, with TRBD1 matching 9 bases. Germline V lookup: CDR1 MNHEY, CDR2 SMNVEV (reference sequence). The CDR3 is made up of 16 amino acids. With 3 bases clipped from V and 8 bases from J, the junction kept 10 bases outside the gene matches. CDR3 protein: CASSLRWGTGIEKLFF. CDR3 nucleotides: TGTGCCAGCAGTTTGAGATGGGGGACAGGGATCGAAAAACTGTTTTTT.

The V and J genes are TRBV30 and TRBJ2-5, with 7 bases lining up with TRBD1. V was clipped by 3 bases and J by 1 base; unmatched bases: 5. The CDR3 has 14 amino acids. Germline V gives CDR1 GTSNPN, CDR2 SVGIG (reference sequence). In DNA form, the CDR3 reads TGTGCCTGGAGCCGGGGACAGATCCAAGAGACCCAGTACTTC. It is translated as CAWSRGQIQETQYF.

This chain joins TRBV6-5 and TRBJ2-5; D ambiguous. CDR1 is MNHEY and CDR2 is SVGAGI in the germline V gene. Trimming removed 5 bases from V and 11 bases from J, with 18 bases in between. The CDR3 is 13 residues long. The CDR3 nucleotides are TGTGCCAGCAGTAAGACCCTCCTGGCGGAGCAGTACTTC. Residues: CASSKTLLAEQYF.

V and J are TRBV5-4 and TRBJ2-3; TRBD2 matches 8 bases. Losses at the gene ends were 3 bases for V and 1 base for J; bases not matched to a gene: 10. Looked up from germline, CDR1 is SGHNT and CDR2 is YYREEE (reference sequence). This CDR3 region has 17 residues. CDR3 sequence (DNA): TGTGCCAGCAGCTCAAGAGCTAGCGGGTATGGCACAGATACGCAGTATTTT. Translated, it gives CASSSRASGYGTDTQYF.

The chain has TRBV5-6 and TRBJ1-2, with TRBD1 matching 9 bases. The junction had 11 bases not matched to a gene; V was cut back by 0 bases and J by 8 bases. Germline V CDR1 and CDR2: SGHDT, YYEEEE. This CDR3 spans 16 amino acids. The CDR3 reads CASSLGLADRGKGYTF. CDR3 nucleotides: TGTGCCAGCAGCTTGGGGCTAGCAGACAGGGGGAAAGGCTACACCTTC.

V gene TRBV12-5 combines with J gene TRBJ2-7; TRBD2 is a possible D gene (7 bases). Germline CDR1 is LGHNT and CDR2 is FRNRAP. This CDR3 comprises 15 residues. V was trimmed by 1 base and J by 4 bases, leaving 14 bases between them. CDR3 nucleotides: TGTGCTAGTGGTTTGGATACAGGGAGGGATTACGAGCAGTACTTC. It translates to CASGLDTGRDYEQYF.

V gene TRBV5-1 combines with J gene TRBJ1-2; TRBD1 aligns across 10 bases. J was trimmed by 7 bases and V by 1 base; bases with no gene match: 13. This CDR3 has 17 amino acids. The germline gives CDR1 SGHRS, CDR2 YFSETQ. The DNA for the CDR3 is TGCGCCAGCAGCTTGTTTCTCTCGGGACAGGGGATTTCTGGCTACACCTTC. Translating gives CASSLFLSGQGISGYTF.

This chain joins TRBV18 and TRBJ1-5; D perhaps matches TRBD1 (6 bases). Trimming cost V 6 bases and J 4 bases, with 10 bases left between them. Per germline, CDR1 KGHSH and CDR2 LQKENI. The CDR3 is 13 amino acids. CDR3 sequence (DNA): TGTGCCAGCTCTCTACAGGGAAATCAGCCCCAGCATTTT. This sequence encodes CASSLQGNQPQHF.

Here the CDR3 DNA reads TGCGCCAGCAGCTTCTCCTCCGGGACAGGGTTTGGAGGGGCCAACGTCCTGACTTTC. The encoded protein is CASSFSSGTGFGGANVLTF. The rearrangement joins TRBV5-1 to TRBJ2-6; TRBD1 agrees at 9 bases. Germline trimming cut 2 bases from V and 4 bases from J; bases unmatched to any gene: 13. Germline loops: CDR1 SGHRS, CDR2 YFSETQ. The CDR3 is 19 residues long.

This clone is a singleton in its sample. The rearrangement links TRBV6-6 to TRBJ1-2, with D uncertain. Germline CDR1 is MNHNY and CDR2 is SVGAGI (reference sequence). The CDR3 spans 12 residues. Deletions cut 2 bases from V and 8 bases from J, with 9 bases between. CDR3 residues: CASSYKEVGYTF. DNA for the CDR3: TGTGCCAGCAGTTACAAGGAGGTCGGCTACACCTTC.

This clone appeared a single time. This chain joins TRBV27 and TRBJ2-7; 11 nucleotides match TRBD1. The CDR3 has 15 amino acids. CDR1 and CDR2 from the germline V gene are MNHEY and SMNVEV (reference sequence). V lost 6 bases and J lost 4; bases outside the gene matches: 8. The CDR3 bases are TGTGCCAGCAGGCCCTCCGGGACAGGGGGATACGAGCAGTACTTC. Its protein product is CASRPSGTGGYEQYF.

This clone is a singleton in its sample. This rearrangement joins TRBV9 to TRBJ2-3; 7 nucleotides line up with TRBD2. J lost 4 bases, V lost 3 bases, and 5 bases had no gene match. This CDR3 is built from 14 residues. From germline, CDR1 is SGDLS and CDR2 YYNGEE. The CDR3 protein is CASSARGVADTQYF. Written as DNA, the CDR3 is TGTGCCAGCAGCGCACGGGGGGTCGCAGATACGCAGTATTTT.

J is TRBJ2-1 and V is TRBV4-1; tentatively, D is TRBD2 (5 bases). The CDR3 runs to 13 residues. Germline CDR1 MGHRA, CDR2 YSYEKL. Between the trimmed V and J ends, which lost 2 bases and 8 bases, there was a span of 10 bases. CDR3 sequence: CASSQLGLDEQFF. CDR3 DNA sequence: TGCGCCAGCAGCCAACTAGGACTGGATGAGCAGTTCTTC.

This clone was detected only a few times. This chain joins TRBV5-4 and TRBJ1-1; D is perhaps TRBD1 (6 bases). CDR1 is SGHNT and CDR2 is YYREEE in the germline V gene (reference sequence). The length of the CDR3 is 16 residues. With 0 bases removed from V and 4 bases from J, the gap between germline ends came to 16 bases. CDR3 coding DNA: TGTGCCAGCAGCTTGGTGCGGGGGCAGGTATCCACTGAAGCTTTCTTT. Translation gives CASSLVRGQVSTEAFF.

CDR3 amino acids: CASSARGASYNEQFF. As DNA, the CDR3 is TGTGCCAGCTCAGCCAGGGGGGCTTCCTACAATGAGCAGTTCTTC. V is TRBV18 and J is TRBJ2-1; D is perhaps TRBD1 (7 bases). The length of the CDR3 is 15 residues. Trimming removed 5 bases at V and 1 base at J, with 12 bases between. Germline values: CDR1 KGHSH, CDR2 LQKENI.

The chain carries TRBV5-1 and TRBJ2-7; D is unclear. The CDR3 consists of 13 residues. V lost 0 bases and J lost 0, with 4 bases in between. CDR1 and CDR2 from the germline V gene are SGHRS and YFSETQ. CDR3 residues: CASSLDGSYEQYF. As DNA, the CDR3 is TGCGCCAGCAGCTTGGACGGCTCCTACGAGCAGTACTTC.